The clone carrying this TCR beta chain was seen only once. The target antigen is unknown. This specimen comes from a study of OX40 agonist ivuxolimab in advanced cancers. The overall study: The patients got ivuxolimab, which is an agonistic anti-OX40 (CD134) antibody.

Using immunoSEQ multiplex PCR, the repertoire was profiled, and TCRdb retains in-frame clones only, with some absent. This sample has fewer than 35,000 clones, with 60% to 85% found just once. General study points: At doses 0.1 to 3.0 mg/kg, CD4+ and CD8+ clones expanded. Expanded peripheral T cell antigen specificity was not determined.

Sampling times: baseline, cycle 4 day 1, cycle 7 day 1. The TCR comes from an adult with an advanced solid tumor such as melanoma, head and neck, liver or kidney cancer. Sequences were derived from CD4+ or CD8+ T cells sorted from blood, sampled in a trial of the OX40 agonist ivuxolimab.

The CDR3 coding sequence is TGTGCCAGCAGCTTAGGGTTGGGACAGGGCCAAAACATTCAGTACTTC. It is translated as CASSLGLGQGQNIQYF. The rearrangement links TRBV7-9 to TRBJ2-4, with TRBD1 matching over 9 bases. CDR1 and CDR2 from the germline V gene are SEHNR and FQNEAQ (reference sequence). The V and J ends lost 1 base and 5 bases, in that order; junction bases with no gene match: 6. The CDR3 is 16 residues long.